This TCR beta chain emerged from a study of cytomegalovirus exposure and HLA in healthy donors. Study conclusions and caveats: TCR beta chain V- and J-gene trimming was linked, in a later analysis, to a missense variant in DCLRE1C.

A multiplex PCR was run with 60 Vbeta primers and 13 Jbeta primers. Using immunoSEQ multiplex PCR, the repertoire was profiled, and TCRdb retains in-frame clones only, with some absent. Of approximately 80,000 clones listed, about 77% are singletons. CDR3 length: 17 amino acids. CDR1 is GTSNPN and CDR2 is SVGIG in the germline V gene (reference sequence). Unmatched junction bases numbered 13, after V lost 2 bases and J lost 6 bases. To note about this clone: Its antigen remains unknown.

This clonotype was obtained from a man aged 60 to 69 in good health and CMV-seronegative. The chain recombines TRBV30 with TRBJ1-5, with TRBD1 matching over 10 bases. The source material was PBMCs. The CDR3 here is CAWSRPQGTGAGQPQHF. DNA for the CDR3: TGTGCCTGGAGTCGACCACAAGGGACAGGGGCCGGTCAGCCCCAGCATTTT.